A single sample gave rise to the 25 T cell receptor beta chains below, sequenced in a study of cytomegalovirus exposure and HLA in healthy donors. Libraries were prepared by immunoSEQ multiplex PCR; TCRdb keeps only in-frame clonotypes and omits some of them. The sample comprises about 97,000 clones, about 95% of which are singletons, and 0.8% to 0.9% rests with the top ten. Sequenced input: PBMCs. The receptor source for this set is a woman aged 18-30 years in good health and CMV-seronegative.

The gene calls are TRBV10-3 and TRBJ2-7, with TRBD1 as a possible D gene (7 bases). Trimming took off 3 bases at V and 4 bases at J, with 13 bases between the two ends. This CDR3 contains 14 residues. Germline lookup yields CDR1 ENHRY and CDR2 SYGVKD. The CDR3 region is CAISDAAGQYEQYF. In DNA form, the CDR3 reads TGTGCCATCAGTGACGCTGCGGGACAGTACGAGCAGTACTTC.

V and J are TRBV2 and TRBJ1-2, with a weak D call TRBD1 (6 bases). With 7 bases removed from V and 5 bases from J, the gap between germline ends came to 11 bases. Germline loops: CDR1 SNHLY, CDR2 FYNNEI. The CDR3 spans 12 residues. The CDR3 loop reads CASILQGYGYTF. The CDR3 DNA sequence: TGTGCCAGCATTCTCCAGGGGTATGGCTACACCTTC.

This clone has a single count. This chain links TRBV4-1 with TRBJ2-7; TRBD1 aligns across 9 bases. Per the germline V gene, CDR1 is MGHRA and CDR2 is YSYEKL. The CDR3 length is 17 residues. The J segment lost 4 bases and the V segment lost 4 bases, leaving 14 bases of the junction unmatched. CDR3 in amino acids: CASSPVSFRDREYEQYF. The DNA for the CDR3 is TGCGCCAGCAGCCCAGTATCTTTCCGGGACAGGGAGTACGAGCAGTACTTC.

The table lists this clone with a count of one. The rearrangement joins TRBV5-1 to TRBJ1-2; D perhaps matches TRBD1 (5 bases). Trimming took 3 bases from V and 4 from J, leaving 13 bases between them. Germline CDR1 is SGHRS and CDR2 is YFSETQ. There are 14 residues in the CDR3. CDR3 DNA sequence: TGCGCCAGCAGCTCCAGGGTTAATAGCTATGGCTACACCTTC. Translation gives CASSSRVNSYGYTF.

The rearrangement joins TRBV4-2 to TRBJ1-5; D is unclear. The V end lost 0 bases, the J end lost 8 bases, and 14 bases lay between the germline ends. There are 15 residues in the CDR3. CDR1 and CDR2 (germline): LGHNA, YNFKEQ. The CDR3 nucleotides read TGTGCCAGCAGCCAAGAGAGGCAGCCCGGGGAGCCCCAGCATTTT. Residues: CASSQERQPGEPQHF.

The rearrangement joins TRBV4-1 to TRBJ2-2; possible D gene TRBD1, 5 bases. The V gene lost 3 bases and the J gene lost 1 base, with 9 bases spanning the gap. This CDR3 comprises 15 residues. Germline lookup yields CDR1 MGHRA and CDR2 YSYEKL. CDR3 region: CASSHYTGNTGELFF. Written as DNA, the CDR3 is TGCGCCAGCAGCCATTATACAGGGAACACCGGGGAGCTGTTTTTT.

This chain joins TRBV27 and TRBJ2-1, with D uncertain. The V end was cut by 8 bases, the J end by 8 bases, with 16 bases between. The CDR3 is 13 residues long. CDR1 and CDR2 (germline): MNHEY, SMNVEV (reference sequence). The CDR3 here is CASGGILFHEQFF. In nucleotides, the CDR3 is TGTGCCAGCGGCGGCATACTGTTCCATGAGCAGTTCTTC.

V is TRBV6-6 and J is TRBJ1-2, with TRBD1 matching 8 bases. Germline CDR1 and CDR2: MNHNY and SVGAGI (reference sequence). The CDR3 is made up of 15 amino acids. J was trimmed by 0 bases and V by 5 bases; bases with no gene match: 5. The CDR3 protein is CASSHTTGANYGYTF. DNA of the CDR3: TGTGCCAGCAGTCATACGACAGGGGCTAACTATGGCTACACCTTC.

The rearrangement uses TRBV5-1 and TRBJ1-4; TRBD1 matches at 10 bases. Germline V gene data show CDR1 as SGHRS and CDR2 as YFSETQ. CDR3 size: 14 residues. V gave up 4 bases and J gave up 8 bases; unmatched junction bases: 5. CDR3 residues: CASSRTGGVEKLFF. The DNA for the CDR3 is TGCGCCAGCAGCCGGACAGGGGGGGTGGAAAAACTGTTTTTT.

This sequence joins TRBV5-4 and TRBJ2-7, with D tentatively TRBD2 (6 bases). The germline CDR1 and CDR2 sequences are SGHNT and YYREEE (reference sequence). The ends were cut back, 5 bases at V and 7 bases at J, with 22 bases in the middle. The CDR3 runs 15 residues. The CDR3 DNA reads as TGTGCCAGCAGTTTTAGCGGAACCTTACCTGATGAGCAGTACTTC. Protein product: CASSFSGTLPDEQYF.

This clone was seen just once. The germline gene is not matched at one end of the junction; a read error may be the cause. This chain connects TRBV6-1 to TRBJ2-3; D unclear. The CDR3 contains 9 residues. Germline V gives CDR1 MNHNS, CDR2 SASEGT. The CDR3 loop reads CASSEAPVF. The CDR3 coding sequence is TGTGCCAGCAGTGAAGCCCCAGTATTT.

Here the CDR3 reads CASKENYGYTF. The CDR3 DNA reads as TGTGCCAGCAAGGAGAACTATGGCTACACCTTC. The V call is TRBV2, the J call TRBJ1-2; D remains ambiguous. Germline loops: CDR1 SNHLY, CDR2 FYNNEI. The CDR3 is 11 amino acids. Trimming stripped 7 bases from V and 2 bases from J, with 5 bases between.

The rearrangement joins TRBV9 to TRBJ2-2; D may be TRBD1 (5 bases). V dropped 0 bases and J dropped 7 bases, with 19 bases sitting between them. Germline CDR1 and CDR2: SGDLS and YYNGEE. The CDR3 runs to 17 residues. The CDR3 reads CASSVDSWQGIFGELFF. The CDR3 bases are TGTGCCAGCAGCGTAGATTCATGGCAGGGTATCTTCGGGGAGCTGTTTTTT.

The chain employs TRBV7-2 and TRBJ2-3; weak D call: TRBD2 (6 bases). There are 17 residues in the CDR3. CDR1 is SGHTA and CDR2 is FQGNSA in the germline V gene. Trimming took off 4 bases at V and 1 base at J, with 18 bases between the two ends. Here the CDR3 reads CASSSSHRDWRTDTQYF. CDR3 coding DNA: TGTGCCAGCAGCTCCAGCCACCGGGACTGGCGCACAGATACGCAGTATTTT.

V usage is TRBV7-2 and J usage is TRBJ1-1; D is possibly TRBD1 (5 bases). Germline V gives CDR1 SGHTA, CDR2 FQGNSA. The V end lost 5 bases, the J end lost 1 base, and 8 bases lay between the germline ends. The CDR3 runs 13 residues. CDR3 loop: CASSTQGNTEAFF. In nucleotides, the CDR3 is TGTGCCAGCAGCACCCAGGGGAACACTGAAGCTTTCTTT.

V usage is TRBV18 and J usage is TRBJ2-1; 7 positions match TRBD2. Germline V gene sequence: CDR1 KGHSH, CDR2 LQKENI. J lost 5 bases, V lost 2 bases, and 6 bases had no gene match. The CDR3 contains 15 residues. CDR3 nucleotide sequence: TGTGCCAGCTCACCATCGGGAGGACTACACAATGAGCAGTTCTTC. Residues: CASSPSGGLHNEQFF.

This chain uses TRBV19 with TRBJ1-2; D call uncertain. CDR1 and CDR2 (germline): LNHDA, SQIVND (reference sequence). The CDR3 covers 12 residues. Trimming took 5 bases from V and 2 from J, leaving 6 bases between them. Here the CDR3 reads CASSEANYGYTF. The CDR3 DNA sequence: TGTGCCAGTAGTGAGGCCAACTATGGCTACACCTTC.

V and J are TRBV7-2 and TRBJ2-7, with D tentatively TRBD2 (6 bases). This CDR3 contains 14 residues. V lost 5 bases and J lost 2, with 13 bases in between. The germline gives CDR1 SGHTA, CDR2 FQGNSA. The CDR3 loop is CASSREREPYEQYF. For the CDR3, the DNA is TGTGCCAGCAGCCGGGAGAGGGAACCCTACGAGCAGTACTTC.

Here the CDR3 reads CSAIPRETQYF. The CDR3 region has the DNA TGCAGTGCTATCCCGCGGGAGACCCAGTACTTC. The chain links TRBV20-1 to TRBJ2-5; D is ambiguous. This CDR3 has 11 residues. Trimming took off 4 bases at V and 5 bases at J, with 8 bases between the two ends. Germline values: CDR1 DFQATT, CDR2 SNEGSKA (reference sequence).

The chain employs TRBV18 and TRBJ2-7, with a possible D match to TRBD2 (7 bases). The CDR3 has 15 residues. CDR1 and CDR2 from the germline V gene are KGHSH and LQKENI. V gave up 0 bases and J gave up 4 bases, with 13 bases separating them. CDR3 in DNA: TGTGCCAGCTCACCACCGGGGGCGGGGGCTTACGAGCAGTACTTC. This translates into CASSPPGAGAYEQYF.

This rearrangement joins TRBV10-3 to TRBJ2-2; a weak D match, TRBD1 (6 bases). There are 15 residues in the CDR3. V was clipped by 7 bases and J by 3 bases, with 15 bases between them. The V gene's germline CDR1 is ENHRY and CDR2 SYGVKD. This CDR3 is CAITTGLSDTGELFF. CDR3 DNA sequence: TGTGCCATCACGACAGGTTTGTCGGACACCGGGGAGCTGTTTTTT.

CDR3 amino acids: CASSQPKTGEDEQYF. In DNA form, the CDR3 reads TGTGCCAGCAGTCAGCCAAAGACAGGGGAGGACGAGCAGTACTTC. The V call is TRBV7-3, the J call TRBJ2-7; 8 bases are shared with TRBD1. V lost 6 bases and J lost 5; bases outside the gene matches: 12. Germline V gene lookup returns CDR1 SGHTA and CDR2 FQGTGA. This CDR3 has 15 amino acids.

The chain links TRBV19 to TRBJ2-1; D is possibly TRBD2 (5 bases). Trimming took off 3 bases at V and 7 bases at J, with 13 bases between the two ends. Per the germline V gene, CDR1 is LNHDA and CDR2 is SQIVND (reference sequence). The CDR3 covers 14 residues. The CDR3 DNA is TGTGCCAGTAGTATCGTCGGACTGAATAATGAGCAGTTCTTC. Translated, it gives CASSIVGLNNEQFF.

The chain joins TRBV27 to TRBJ1-5; no firm D call. This CDR3 region has 14 residues. Germline CDR1 MNHEY, CDR2 SMNVEV (reference sequence). CDR3 sequence reads: CASRELAGNQPQHF. Written as DNA, the CDR3 is TGTGCTAGTCGAGAGTTAGCGGGCAATCAGCCCCAGCATTTT.

This chain links TRBV4-3 with TRBJ1-1, with TRBD1 identical over 12 bases. The CDR3 totals 16 residues. The germline gives CDR1 LGHNA, CDR2 YSLEER. J gave up 4 bases and V 0 bases, and 3 bases lay outside the gene matches. This CDR3 reads CASSQEGQGAPTEAFF. The DNA for the CDR3 is TGCGCCAGCAGCCAAGAGGGACAGGGGGCGCCCACTGAAGCTTTCTTT.